This T cell receptor (beta chain) was observed in a study of blood T cell repertoires in COVID-19. Study as a whole: The study drew acute and convalescent COVID-19 samples from the United States, Italy and Spain.

The length of the CDR3 is 13 residues. CDR1 and CDR2 (germline): MGHDK, SYGVNS. Trimming cost V 2 bases and J 5 bases, with 6 bases left between them. Clones were sequenced by immunoSEQ multiplex PCR, and TCRdb holds only the in-frame ones, with some missing. The data show 55,000 to 85,000 clones, with around four fifths seen just once and roughly a fifth held by the top ten. Sequencing was carried out using peripheral blood. The TCR sequence derives from a man between 60 and 70 years old with acute or convalescent COVID-19. This chain links TRBV25-1 with TRBJ1-4; D perhaps matches TRBD1 (6 bases). In DNA form, the CDR3 reads TGTGCCAGCAGTGAAGGACAGAATGAAAAACTGTTTTTT. Translating it yields CASSEGQNEKLFF.